The T cell receptor (beta chain) described here comes from a study of shared clonotypes between healthy human individuals. Using about 190 ng DNA, approximately 27,000 T cell genomes, the sorted-subset replicate PCRs were run. Sequenced by immunoSEQ multiplex PCR; TCRdb stores in-frame clones only, minus some. This sample has 2 million to 2.5 million clones; 90% to 96% occur once, and the top ten carry roughly 0.13%. Trimming removed 1 base at V and 4 bases at J, with 11 bases between. CDR1 and CDR2 (germline): SGHAT, FQNNGV. CDR3 length equals 14 residues. The sequence derives from a man between 18 and 35 years old in good health. The rearrangement uses TRBV11-2 and TRBJ2-7; D unclear. Sequencing was performed on naive CD4+ T cells sorted from blood. The subset denotes: CD45RA+ positively selected. The CDR3, as DNA: TGTGCCAGCAGCTTAGTAGTAGGAGATTACGAGCAGTACTTC. Amino acid sequence: CASSLVVGDYEQYF.